The 17 T cell receptor beta chains presented below share a single source sample, sequenced in a study of blood T cell repertoires in COVID-19. Sequencing was performed with immunoSEQ multiplex PCR; in TCRdb, only in-frame clones are kept and a portion is missing. The sample holds 140,000 to 150,000 clones, more than 75% seen once. Specimen: PBMCs or T cells enriched from blood (not recorded which). The receptors were gathered from a woman between 25 and 40 years old with acute COVID-19.

The chain couples TRBV7-2 to TRBJ2-1; TRBD2 matches 9 bases. The CDR3 sequence is 18 residues long. Germline assignment: CDR1 SGHTA and CDR2 FQGNSA. The trim removed 1 base at V and 0 bases at J, leaving 7 bases unmatched. The CDR3 sequence: CASSLDQTSGFSYNEQFF. The CDR3 region has the DNA TGTGCCAGCAGCTTAGACCAGACTAGCGGATTCTCCTACAATGAGCAGTTCTTC.

J is TRBJ2-1 and V is TRBV28, with 11 bases that match TRBD2. The CDR3 loop spans 15 amino acids. With V trimmed by 9 bases and J by 3 bases, 7 bases remained unmatched. Germline assignment: CDR1 MDHEN and CDR2 SYDVKM. CDR3 nucleotide sequence: TGTGCCAGTATGACCGGGACTAGCGGCTACAATGAGCAGTTCTTC. It codes for CASMTGTSGYNEQFF.

The gene calls are TRBV15 and TRBJ2-7; TRBD2 matches 11 bases. Trimming cost V 0 bases and J 5 bases; bases outside gene matches: 0. The CDR3 runs to 14 residues. Germline CDR1 reads LNHNV; CDR2 reads YYDKDF (reference sequence). Here the CDR3 reads CATSRELAGDEQYF. In nucleotides, the CDR3 is TGTGCCACCAGCAGAGAACTAGCGGGAGACGAGCAGTACTTC.

V and J are TRBV19 and TRBJ2-1; TRBD2 matches 10 bases. Germline V CDR1 and CDR2: LNHDA, SQIVND (reference sequence). CDR3 length: 14 amino acids. Trimming removed 3 bases from V and 8 bases from J; junction bases left unmatched: 4. CDR3 in DNA: TGTGCCAGTAGTATCCTAGCGGGAGTCGATGAGCAGTTCTTC. Protein: CASSILAGVDEQFF.

The rearrangement links TRBV5-1 to TRBJ2-5, with a tentative D call TRBD1 (6 bases). V dropped 0 bases and J dropped 4 bases, with 13 bases sitting between them. Germline V CDR1 and CDR2: SGHRS, YFSETQ. CDR3 size: 15 residues. CDR3 protein: CASSLALQGLETQYF. In DNA form, the CDR3 reads TGCGCCAGCAGCTTGGCCCTACAGGGCCTAGAGACCCAGTACTTC. The whole variable domain, filled in from reference TRBV5-1 and TRBJ2-5, reads KAGVTQTPRYLIKTRGQQVTLSCSPISGHRSVSWYQQTPGQGLQFLFEYFSETQRNKGNFPGRFSGRQFSNSRSEMNVSTLELGDSALYLCASSLALQGLETQYFGPGTRLLVL.

The chain has TRBV30 and TRBJ1-4; D is perhaps TRBD1 (6 bases). V was cut by 2 bases and J by 3 bases, with 16 bases left in between. In germline, CDR1 is GTSNPN, CDR2 SVGIG (reference sequence). The CDR3 sequence is 16 residues long. CDR3 bases: TGTGCCTGGAGTCCCGGGGGGGGCAGGGCTAATGAAAAACTGTTTTTT. Encoded protein: CAWSPGGGRANEKLFF.

The rearrangement uses TRBV7-2 and TRBJ2-5, with D maybe TRBD1 (5 bases). From germline, CDR1 is SGHTA and CDR2 FQGNSA. The CDR3 is made up of 15 amino acids. Trimming pared 1 base from V and 0 bases from J, leaving 9 bases between. The CDR3 loop reads CASSLDGHYQETQYF. The CDR3 region has the DNA TGTGCCAGCAGCTTAGATGGACACTACCAAGAGACCCAGTACTTC.

The V and J genes are TRBV2 and TRBJ1-1; D ambiguous. This CDR3 is built from 12 residues. V gave up 9 bases and J gave up 1 base, with 9 bases separating them. Germline CDR1 reads SNHLY; CDR2 reads FYNNEI. This CDR3 reads CASDDSNTEAFF. CDR3 in DNA: TGTGCCAGTGACGACTCGAACACTGAAGCTTTCTTT. Together with reference TRBV2 and TRBJ1-1, the CDR3 gives the full variable domain: EPEVTQTPSHQVTQMGQEVILRCVPISNHLYFYWYRQILGQKVEFLVSFYNNEISEKSEIFDDQFSVERPDGSNFTLKIRSTKLEDSAMYFCASDDSNTEAFFGQGTRLTVV.

Here the CDR3 reads CASSSGRGRAFF. The CDR3 DNA is TGTGCCAGCAGCTCAGGGAGGGGGAGGGCTTTCTTT. The V gene is TRBV7-9, the J gene TRBJ1-1; D is perhaps TRBD1 (6 bases). Trimming took 4 bases from V and 11 from J, leaving 14 bases between them. The V gene's germline CDR1 is SEHNR and CDR2 FQNEAQ (reference sequence). CDR3 length: 12 residues.

The V gene is TRBV25-1, the J gene TRBJ1-3; 11 nucleotides line up with TRBD1. The CDR3 sequence is 15 residues long. From germline, CDR1 is MGHDK and CDR2 SYGVNS. With V trimmed by 8 bases and J by 2 bases, 5 bases remained unmatched. CDR3 amino acids: CASAGQGAAGNTIYF. The CDR3 DNA reads TGTGCCAGCGCCGGACAGGGGGCGGCTGGAAACACCATATATTTT.

CDR3 region: CASIGGNSYEQYF. As DNA, the CDR3 is TGTGCCAGCATTGGCGGGAACTCCTACGAGCAGTACTTC. The gene calls are TRBV6-5 and TRBJ2-7, with a tentative D call TRBD2 (6 bases). CDR1 is MNHEY and CDR2 is SVGAGI in the germline V gene. With 7 bases removed from V and 0 bases from J, the gap between germline ends came to 10 bases. This CDR3 is 13 amino acids long.

The rearrangement joins TRBV2 to TRBJ1-1, with 9 nucleotides matching TRBD1. The CDR3 runs 14 residues. The ends lost 6 bases at V and 9 bases at J; junction bases unmatched: 11. Germline assignment: CDR1 SNHLY and CDR2 FYNNEI. CDR3 nucleotide sequence: TGTGCCAGCAGCGACCGGACAGGGGCGGATAAAGCTTTCTTT. This gives the protein CASSDRTGADKAFF.

V usage is TRBV19 and J usage is TRBJ1-2; tentatively, D is TRBD1 (5 bases). Germline lookup yields CDR1 LNHDA and CDR2 SQIVND (reference sequence). V was pared by 4 bases and J by 10 bases, with 13 bases between. The CDR3 is 12 residues long. The CDR3 DNA reads as TGTGCCAGTAGTACGCGGGACGGTCTCTACACCTTC. Translation gives CASSTRDGLYTF.

This clone came up once. The rearrangement uses TRBV5-1 and TRBJ1-5; D not resolved. There are 14 residues in the CDR3. V lost 0 bases and J 0 bases, leaving 4 bases between the germline ends. Germline V gene data show CDR1 as SGHRS and CDR2 as YFSETQ. CDR3 sequence (DNA): TGCGCCAGCAGCTTGGACGGTAGCAATCAGCCCCAGCATTTT. This sequence encodes CASSLDGSNQPQHF.

This CDR3 is CASSYSPTSEREQYF. The CDR3 nucleotides are TGTGCCAGCAGTTACTCGCCTACTAGCGAGCGGGAGCAGTACTTC. This chain connects TRBV6-6 to TRBJ2-7; TRBD2 matches at 7 bases. The CDR3 loop spans 15 amino acids. After removal of 0 bases from V and 7 bases from J, the junction contained 9 bases not matched to a gene. Germline values: CDR1 MNHNY, CDR2 SVGAGI (reference sequence).

The J gene is TRBJ2-7, the V gene TRBV6-2 or TRBV6-3, with TRBD2 matching over 7 bases. J lost 0 bases, V lost 2 bases, and 4 bases had no gene match. Per germline, CDR1 MNHEY and CDR2 SVGEGT. The CDR3 is made up of 15 amino acids. Here the CDR3 reads CASSYSRGSSYEQYF. The CDR3 nucleotides read TGTGCCAGCAGTTACAGTCGCGGGAGCTCCTACGAGCAGTACTTC.

This clone was seen a single time. V and J are TRBV19 and TRBJ1-5; TRBD1 matches at 11 bases. The CDR3 loop spans 16 amino acids. V shed 1 base, J shed 7 bases, and the junction held 6 bases outside the gene matches. The germline V gene encodes CDR1 LNHDA and CDR2 SQIVND (reference sequence). In nucleotides, the CDR3 is TGTGCCAGTAGTATAGGGACAGGGGGCGTCTGGCAGCCCCAGCATTTT. Amino acids: CASSIGTGGVWQPQHF.